Shown below are 9 T cell receptor beta chains from a single sample sequenced in a study of CXCR3-negative and CXCR3-positive naive CD8 T cells. Researchers prepared the TRB cDNA libraries using 5' RACE with UMI labels. No DNA is given; TCRdb re-called the 5' RACE reads and lists each CDR3 protein once. The sample data list 100,000 to 150,000 distinct CDR3 sequences. The specimen sequenced was naive CXCR3- CD8+ T cells from blood. Subset reported: CD45RO-CCR7+CD27+CD95- naive CD8+ T cells lacking CXCR3 (TNR3-). Receptors were obtained from a human donor in good health. Some clones in this sample may be carry-over from other donors' samples.

This chain uses TRBV29-1 with TRBJ1-2; TCRdb returns TRBD1, unconfirmable since there is no DNA. The CDR3 loop spans 15 amino acids. The V gene's germline CDR1 is SQVTM and CDR2 ANQGSEA. The CDR3 loop reads CSVVGTGISDYGYTF.

The chain links TRBV5-1 to TRBJ2-7; TCRdb's assignment of TRBD1 cannot be checked, as there is no DNA. Germline V CDR1 and CDR2: SGHRS, YFSETQ. CDR3 length equals 14 residues. This CDR3 reads CASNPGQGSYEQYF.

The V call is TRBV7-9, the J call TRBJ1-6; TCRdb names TRBD1, which stays unverified in the absence of DNA. There are 15 residues in the CDR3. The germline V gene encodes CDR1 SEHNR and CDR2 FQNEAQ (reference sequence). CDR3 sequence reads: CASSLVAGGDSPLHF.

The rearrangement uses TRBV29-1 and TRBJ1-6; TCRdb reports TRBD1, a call that lacks DNA to check it against. Per germline, CDR1 SQVTM and CDR2 ANQGSEA. This CDR3 region has 16 residues. CDR3 amino acids: CSVEGWGRGYNSPLHF.

CDR3 protein: CSARGGAIDEQFF. V gene TRBV20-1 combines with J gene TRBJ2-1; TCRdb lists TRBD1, though no DNA is available to test this call. Looked up from germline, CDR1 is DFQATT and CDR2 is SNEGSKA (reference sequence). The CDR3 contains 13 residues.

The chain employs TRBV15 and TRBJ2-1; there is no DNA to check the TCRdb D call of TRBD1. CDR1 is LNHNV and CDR2 is YYDKDF in the germline V gene (reference sequence). The CDR3 consists of 15 residues. The CDR3 reads CATSRDRGTYNEQFF.

This chain uses TRBV20-1 with TRBJ1-2; TCRdb gives TRBD1 as the D gene, but with no DNA this cannot be confirmed. CDR3 length equals 12 residues. Germline values: CDR1 DFQATT, CDR2 SNEGSKA (reference sequence). The CDR3 loop is CSARQGDYGYTF.

The CDR3 sequence is CASSLTLRETQYF. V is TRBV7-8 and J is TRBJ2-5. In germline, CDR1 is SGHVS, CDR2 FQNEAQ. The CDR3 spans 13 residues.

This rearrangement joins TRBV9 to TRBJ1-2. CDR3 length: 14 residues. Per the germline V gene, CDR1 is SGDLS and CDR2 is YYNGEE. The CDR3 loop is CASSVGGTYAGYTF.